This T cell receptor beta chain originates from a study of Ad26.COV2.S vaccination and SARS-CoV-2 variants. Trimming removed 0 bases from V and 5 bases from J; junction bases left unmatched: 11. Looked up from germline, CDR1 is MNHEY and CDR2 is SVGEGT. The CDR3 totals 17 residues. The assay was immunoSEQ multiplex PCR, and TCRdb's table has in-frame clones only and misses some. This sample has a few hundred thousand clones, with 92% found just once. Treatment meaning: some 20 received Ad26.COV2.S at low or high dose, single or two shots; roughly five received placebo; per-sample allocation not given. Collection of samples fell on day 63 after the first vaccine or placebo injection.

The sample consisted of peripheral blood, taken in a trial of Ad26.COV2.S vaccine versus placebo. The receptor comes from a person aged 18-60 years who received the Ad26.COV2.S COVID-19 vaccine or a placebo. The chain carries TRBV6-2 or TRBV6-3 and TRBJ2-7, with TRBD1 matching over 9 bases. This CDR3 reads CASSYSWNTGGWDEQYF. CDR3 coding DNA: TGTGCCAGCAGTTACTCTTGGAACACAGGGGGCTGGGACGAGCAGTACTTC.